A selection of T cell receptor delta chains follows, all from one sample in a study of Vδ1+ human thymocytes. TCRdb redid clone calling on the multiplex PCR reads using CATT. The sample shows 80,000 or so delta-chain clones, about 35% of them seen only once. The sample was Vdelta1+ gamma-delta thymocytes from the thymus. Receptors originate from a boy under two years old who had congenital heart surgery. Both conserved end residues are part of each CDR3. D genes are given only for firm matches. Clone size is shown for a subset of rows, as once, few, many or a class of expanded clone.

>TRDJ1|TRDV1|.|.
TGTGCTCTTGGGGAACCAGTCGGGATAGCGGGACTTACCACCGATAAACTCATCTTT
CALGEPVGIAGLTTDKLIF
>TRDJ1|TRDV1|few|TRDD2
TGTGCTCTTGGGGACTCCCCGGCCTTCCTACCAACTGGGGTGACGGACCGCACCGATAAACTCATCTTT
CALGDSPAFLPTGVTDRTDKLIF
>TRDJ1|TRDV2|.|TRDD3
TGTGCCTGTGACACAGGGTGTGGCTGGGGGATACCCTTAATAGTTAAACTCATCTTT
CACDTGCGWGIPLIVKLIF
>TRDJ1|TRDV1|.|TRDD3
TGTGCTCTTGGGGGAGAGATGGAGTCGGGGGATACGAGGATCGGGCGAGATAAACTCATCTTT
CALGGEMESGDTRIGRDKLIF
>TRDJ1|TRDV1|.|TRDD2
TGTGCTCTTGGGGAACCCACACACTTCCTACCCGAACGTTACACCGATAAACTCATCTTT
CALGEPTHFLPERYTDKLIF
>TRDJ1|TRDV1|.|TRDD3
TGTGCTCTTGGGATCCACCCTACCCCTACTGGGGGAGCCCGACGAGGGACCGATAAACTCATCTTT
CALGIHPTPTGGARRGTDKLIF
>TRDJ1|TRDV1|.|.
TGTGCTCTTGGGGAACATCCGTACTGGCGCAAAGGACTCATCTTT
CALGEHPYWRKGLIF
>TRDJ1|TRDV1|.|TRDD3
TGTGCTCTTGGGGAGCCCGGGGTGGCTATCCCGCGCTGGGGGATACATAAACTCATCTTT
CALGEPGVAIPRWGIHKLIF
>TRDJ1|TRDV1|few|TRDD3
TGTGCTCTTGGGGCCCCCCCCTCCCCTGGGGATACGCACACCGATAAACTCATCTTT
CALGAPPSPGDTHTDKLIF
>TRDJ1|TRDV2|.|.
TGTGCCTGTGCCACCGCCGATAAACTCATCTTT
CACATADKLIF
>TRDJ1|TRDV1|few|.
TGTGCTCTTGGGGAACTATCCGGGGATCCTACGTACACCGATAAACTCATCTTT
CALGELSGDPTYTDKLIF
>TRDJ1|TRDV1|.|TRDD3
TGTGCTCTTGGTGGGCTATTTAGTCGGGGATATTCCAAACTCATCTTT
CALGGLFSRGYSKLIF
>TRDJ1|TRDV1|.|TRDD3
TGTGCTCTTGGGGAAGTTTATGGACTGGGGGATACCAGGACCGATAAACTCATCTTT
CALGEVYGLGDTRTDKLIF
>TRDJ1|TRDV1|.|.
TGTGCTCTTGGGGAAAAGGCCTTCCTACTGAACTTTGCTACTGGGGGACGGTACGGTCTCTTCACCGATAAACTCATCTTT
CALGEKAFLLNFATGGRYGLFTDKLIF
>TRDJ1|TRDV1|.|TRDD3
TGTGCTCTTGGGGAAGTAAAGGGGCCTACTCCACTCTACTGGGGGCCTGTGGTGTACACCGATAAACTCATCTTT
CALGEVKGPTPLYWGPVVYTDKLIF
>TRDJ1|TRDV1|.|.
TGTGCTCTTGGGGAGCTCATCTTCCTTTCGACCGATAAACTCATCTTT
CALGELIFLSTDKLIF
>TRDJ1|TRDV1|.|TRDD3
TGTGCTCTTGGGGAACCCCCCTGGGGGATACGAGGAGAGACCGATAAACTCACCTTT
CALGEPPWGIRGETDKLTF
>TRDJ1|TRDV1|.|.
TGTGCTCTTGGGGAATGTGGCTCCCCGACGCCGGGGATTAGCGATAAACTCATCTTT
CALGECGSPTPGISDKLIF
>TRDJ1|TRDV2|.|TRDD3
TGTGCCTGTGACATTAAACTAGGGGATACGTGGGGAAAACTCATCTTT
CACDIKLGDTWGKLIF
>TRDJ1|TRDV1|.|.
TGTGCTCTTGGGGAAGTCTTGACTGGGATCCCTCCGGCGCTTTCGGCCACCGATAAACTCATCTTT
CALGEVLTGIPPALSATDKLIF
>TRDJ1|TRDV1|.|.
TGTGCTCTTGGGGTCCAACCTACGCTGAATTTACTGGGCGTAAAACTCATTTTT
CALGVQPTLNLLGVKLIF
>TRDJ1|TRDV1|.|TRDD3
TGTGCTCTTGGGGAATCTTCCTACGCTTCTGGGGGATACTCGGCCGATAAACTCATCTTT
CALGESSYASGGYSADKLIF
>TRDJ1|TRDV1|few|TRDD3
TGTGCTCTTGTACCAAACATGTACTGGGGGATGGGTCGCGATAAACTCATCTTT
CALVPNMYWGMGRDKLIF
>TRDJ1|TRDV1|.|.
TGTGCTCTTGGGGCTCAAACCAAGCCAGACCTGTCGTACACCGATAAACTCATCTTT
CALGAQTKPDLSYTDKLIF
>TRDJ1|TRDV1|.|TRDD2
TGTGCTCTTGGGGAACCCCTCGCCTTCCTACACCTGGGGGCCGATCTGGCCACCGATAAACTCATCTTT
CALGEPLAFLHLGADLATDKLIF
>TRDJ1|TRDV1|.|TRDD3
TGTGCTCTTGGGGAAATCCCCGCTGGGGGCTCCAAACTCATCTTT
CALGEIPAGGSKLIF
>TRDJ1|TRDV1|few|TRDD3
TGTGCTCTTGGCGTTGAGTACGGGGTACGGTCGTACTGGGGGATACCTATCACCGATAAACTCATCTTT
CALGVEYGVRSYWGIPITDKLIF
>TRDJ1|TRDV1|.|TRDD3
TGTGCTCTCAGAAAAGCTGGGGGATACCCTTCGAGCGATAAACTCATCTTT
CALRKAGGYPSSDKLIF
>TRDJ1|TRDV1|.|TRDD2
TGTGCTCTTGGGGTTCTTCCTTCCTACGGCGGGGGATCAGGTAAAACCGATAAACTCATCTTT
CALGVLPSYGGGSGKTDKLIF
>TRDJ1|TRDV1|.|TRDD3
TGTGCTCTTGGGGAACTTCGAGGGAACTGGGGGATACGCGTATCCCAGTACACCGATAAACTCATCTTT
CALGELRGNWGIRVSQYTDKLIF
>TRDJ1|TRDV3|.|TRDD3
TGTGCCTTTAAACCTACGACACGTCCCTGGGGGATACTGGGGTGGACCGATAAACTCATCTTT
CAFKPTTRPWGILGWTDKLIF
>TRDJ1|TRDV1|.|TRDD2
TGTGCTCTTGAGGAGGCTAACCTTCCTACGCGGGGGACCACCTTGTACACCGATACACTCATCTTT
CALEEANLPTRGTTLYTDTLIF
>TRDJ1|TRDV1|once|.
TGTGCTCGCGAAGCAGGCGTGAGGGGACCTTACACTGATAAACTCATCTTT
CAREAGVRGPYTDKLIF
>TRDJ1|TRDV1|few|TRDD3
TGTGCTCTTGGGGAACTTACGTTTGGGGGATACACCGATAAACTCATCTTT
CALGELTFGGYTDKLIF
>TRDJ1|TRDV1|few|.
TGTGCTCTTGGGGCCACTATTCCAACCGAGGGGCTACTGGGTTACACCGATAAACTCATCTTT
CALGATIPTEGLLGYTDKLIF
>TRDJ1|TRDV1|.|TRDD3
TGTGCTCTTGGGGAACCCCATTCCCCAGGAGTGGGGGATCCTGGGTACACCGATAAACTCATCTTT
CALGEPHSPGVGDPGYTDKLIF
>TRDJ1|TRDV1|.|.
TGTGCTCTTGGGGAAAAGAGCTCGAAGGGGACTCCGTGGGCCGATAAACTCATCTTT
CALGEKSSKGTPWADKLIF
>TRDJ1|TRDV1|.|.
TGTGCTCTTGGGGCTAACGCCCTAACCGATAAACTCATCTTT
CALGANALTDKLIF
>TRDJ1|TRDV1|.|TRDD3
TGTGCTCTTGTCCCCTGGGCTTCCCCCTTTGTACTGGGGGGTTTATACACCGATAAACTCATCTTT
CALVPWASPFVLGGLYTDKLIF
>TRDJ1|TRDV1|.|TRDD3
TGTGCTCTTGGGGAACGTAGGCGGGCGGGACCTACGCTCCGCTGGGGGATAGGAGCCGATAAACTCATCTTT
CALGERRRAGPTLRWGIGADKLIF
>TRDJ1|TRDV1|.|.
TGTGCTCTTGGGATTCCTCCCGATAAACTCATCTTT
CALGIPPDKLIF
>TRDJ1|TRDV1|.|.
TGTGCTCTTGGGGAACTACCCTCCGGGGGAACCGATAAACTCATCTTT
CALGELPSGGTDKLIF
>TRDJ1|TRDV1|.|TRDD3
TGTGCTCTTGGACGCAACGGCCGGTCGGGGATACACCTCCATAACACCGATAAACTCATCTTT
CALGRNGRSGIHLHNTDKLIF
>TRDJ1|TRDV1|few|.
TGTGCTCTTGGGGAACTACCCTCCTTTAAACTCATCTTT
CALGELPSFKLIF
>TRDJ1|TRDV1|once|TRDD3
TGTGCTCTTGGGGACCCTGGGCATGGAGGCTGGGGGAAAGTTTGGTACACCGATAAACTCATCTTT
CALGDPGHGGWGKVWYTDKLIF
>TRDJ1|TRDV1|.|TRDD3
TGTGCTCTTGGGGCTCGGCGCTATGGAGAGTACTGGGGGATACGGACAACCGATAAACTCATCTTT
CALGARRYGEYWGIRTTDKLIF
>TRDJ1|TRDV1|.|.
TGTGCTCTTGGGGAACGATCCCCCGTCTGGGTACCGATCCTGTACACCGATAAACTCATCTTT
CALGERSPVWVPILYTDKLIF
>TRDJ1|TRDV1|.|TRDD3
TGTGCTCTTGGGGAATCTACCGAACTGGGGGTTTACACCGATAAACTCATCTTT
CALGESTELGVYTDKLIF
>TRDJ3|TRDV2|.|TRDD3
TGTGCCTGTGACACCGGCGTGGGGGATAGGTCGTCCTGGGACACCCGACAGATGTTTTTC
CACDTGVGDRSSWDTRQMFF
>TRDJ1|TRDV1|few|.
TGTGCTCTTGGGGAACTATTCCGCACCTACTGGGATTACACCGATAAACTCATCTTT
CALGELFRTYWDYTDKLIF
>TRDJ1|TRDV2|medium-sized|TRDD3
TGTGCCTGTGACACTGGGGGATACCGCGATAAACTCATCTTT
CACDTGGYRDKLIF
>TRDJ1|TRDV1|few|TRDD3
TGTGCTCTTGGGGAAGGCCACCCGAGGAGTGGGATTACTGGGGGACGAAATAAACTCATCTTT
CALGEGHPRSGITGGRNKLIF
>TRDJ1|TRDV1|.|TRDD3
TGTGCTCTTGGGGAATTCTTCACTGAACTGGGGGATTACACCGATAAACTCATCTTT
CALGEFFTELGDYTDKLIF
>TRDJ1|TRDV1|.|TRDD3
TGTGCTCTTGGGGAACTACCGGGGATAGGGGCCGATAAACTCATCTTT
CALGELPGIGADKLIF
>TRDJ1|TRDV1|.|TRDD3
TGTGCTCTTGGGGGCCCTTGGTTCCCACCTGTACTGGGGGACACCGATAAACTCATCTTT
CALGGPWFPPVLGDTDKLIF
>TRDJ1|TRDV1|.|TRDD3
TGTGCTCTTGGGGGCCGCTGGGGGATACGCAGGGCGGACACCGATAAACTCATCTTT
CALGGRWGIRRADTDKLIF
>TRDJ1|TRDV1|few|TRDD3
TGTGCTCTTGGGGAACGCCTTCGGCACTGGGGGAAATCCCTGTACACCGATAAACTCATCTTT
CALGERLRHWGKSLYTDKLIF
>TRDJ1|TRDV1|.|TRDD3
TGTGCTCTTGGCTTCAACAGGACCCTACTGGGGAGGTACACCGATAAACTCATCTTT
CALGFNRTLLGRYTDKLIF
>TRDJ1|TRDV1|few|.
TGTGCTCTTGGGGTTAACCCTTCCTACGGGGATACAACCGATAAACTCATCTTT
CALGVNPSYGDTTDKLIF
>TRDJ1|TRDV1|once|.
TGTGCTCTTGTATCCATTAGCGCCGCAGTACTGTTAAACACCGATAAACTCATCTTT
CALVSISAAVLLNTDKLIF